The 11 T cell receptor beta chains reported below all come from one sample, sequenced in a study of T cell responses to AZD1222 COVID-19 vaccine. Assay: immunoSEQ multiplex PCR; the TCRdb copy retains only in-frame clones and omits some. The sample has approximately 130,000 clones, 85% to 90% seen once. The input for sequencing was peripheral blood, taken on day 0 of MenACWY control vaccination. These receptors were collected from an adult in good health.

V usage is TRBV11-2 and J usage is TRBJ2-5; 10 positions agree with TRBD2. V shed 5 bases, J shed 1 base, and the junction held 4 bases outside the gene matches. The CDR3 length is 15 residues. The germline gives CDR1 SGHAT, CDR2 FQNNGV. The CDR3 DNA follows: TGTGCCAGCAGCCGACTAGCGGGTTTCCAAGAGACCCAGTACTTC. Its protein is CASSRLAGFQETQYF.

The chain employs TRBV28 and TRBJ1-5, with D perhaps TRBD1 (5 bases). The CDR3 length is 16 residues. Trimming took 4 bases from V and 1 from J, leaving 14 bases between them. CDR1 is MDHEN, CDR2 SYDVKM, per germline. The DNA of the CDR3 is TGTGCCAGCAGTTCCCCGGGAGGGGAGAGCAATCAGCCCCAGCATTTT. Amino acid sequence: CASSSPGGESNQPQHF.

This chain connects TRBV5-1 to TRBJ2-1, with TRBD2 as a possible D gene (6 bases). The V end lost 4 bases, the J end lost 5 bases, and 16 bases lay between the germline ends. CDR3 size: 15 residues. CDR1 is SGHRS and CDR2 is YFSETQ in the germline V gene. The CDR3 nucleotides are TGCGCCAGCAGCCTCGGGACTGTACAAGACAATGAGCAGTTCTTC. It yields the protein CASSLGTVQDNEQFF.

The CDR3 here is CASSLAGVLSLSYEQYF. The CDR3 DNA sequence: TGTGCCAGCAGCTTGGCAGGGGTCCTTAGCCTCTCCTACGAGCAGTACTTC. The chain joins TRBV5-6 to TRBJ2-7, with a weak D call TRBD1 (6 bases). V was pared by 0 bases and J by 0 bases, with 16 bases between. The germline V gene has CDR1 SGHDT and CDR2 YYEEEE. This CDR3 spans 17 amino acids. Filled out from reference TRBV5-6 and TRBJ2-7, the complete variable domain reads DAGVTQSPTHLIKTRGQQVTLRCSPKSGHDTVSWYQQALGQGPQFIFQYYEEEERQRGNFPDRFSGHQFPNYSSELNVNALLLGDSALYLCASSLAGVLSLSYEQYFGPGTRLTVT.

The chain is built from TRBV6-5 and TRBJ1-1; D is possibly TRBD1 (6 bases). The CDR3 sequence is 15 residues long. The ends were cut back, 0 bases at V and 1 base at J, with 9 bases in the middle. The germline V gene encodes CDR1 MNHEY and CDR2 SVGAGI. The CDR3 region is CASSYSKGQNTEAFF. The CDR3 region has the DNA TGTGCCAGCAGTTACTCCAAGGGACAGAACACTGAAGCTTTCTTT.

The chain is built from TRBV9 and TRBJ2-3; D not resolved. The CDR3 runs to 15 residues. Trimming removed 0 bases at V and 3 bases at J, with 11 bases between. From germline, CDR1 is SGDLS and CDR2 YYNGEE. The CDR3 DNA is TGTGCCAGCAGCGTAGGAAACGTGGGTACAGATACGCAGTATTTT. The encoded protein is CASSVGNVGTDTQYF.

The chain is built from TRBV7-3 and TRBJ2-6, with 8 positions matching TRBD1. The CDR3 length is 17 residues. V shed 5 bases and J 0 bases; nucleotides not matched to a gene: 6. Germline-derived CDR1 and CDR2 are SGHTA and FQGTGA. The CDR3 here is CASSRTGSHSGANVLTF. The CDR3 nucleotides read TGTGCCAGCAGCCGGACAGGGTCCCACTCTGGGGCCAACGTCCTGACTTTC.

The rearrangement uses TRBV7-8 and TRBJ2-7; D not certain. The CDR3 is 14 residues long. The ends were cut back, 6 bases at V and 1 base at J, with 13 bases in the middle. Germline V gives CDR1 SGHVS, CDR2 FQNEAQ. The CDR3 DNA reads TGTGCCAGCAGATCAAGGGATGGATCCTACGAGCAGTACTTC. It yields the protein CASRSRDGSYEQYF.

This clone appeared a single time. The genes are TRBV19 and TRBJ2-4; no firm D call. Germline V CDR1 and CDR2: LNHDA, SQIVND (reference sequence). Trimming took off 11 bases at V and 0 bases at J, with 17 bases between the two ends. The CDR3 has 15 amino acids. DNA of the CDR3: TGTGCCTACCCAGTAGAGTTAGCAGCCAAAAACATTCAGTACTTC. Amino acids: CAYPVELAAKNIQYF.

The V and J genes are TRBV19 and TRBJ1-1; D is unclear. The V gene lost 5 bases and the J gene lost 0 bases, with 7 bases spanning the gap. Germline V gene lookup returns CDR1 LNHDA and CDR2 SQIVND (reference sequence). The CDR3 is 13 residues long. The DNA for the CDR3 is TGTGCCAGTAGTCCAGTCCTGAACACTGAAGCTTTCTTT. This codes for CASSPVLNTEAFF.

The rearrangement uses TRBV29-1 and TRBJ1-1; D is ambiguous. CDR3 size: 13 residues. CDR1 and CDR2 (germline): SQVTM, ANQGSEA. The CDR3 reads CSVVRVVNTEAFF. The CDR3 nucleotides read TGCTCGGTCGTGAGGGTAGTGAACACTGAAGCTTTCTTT.